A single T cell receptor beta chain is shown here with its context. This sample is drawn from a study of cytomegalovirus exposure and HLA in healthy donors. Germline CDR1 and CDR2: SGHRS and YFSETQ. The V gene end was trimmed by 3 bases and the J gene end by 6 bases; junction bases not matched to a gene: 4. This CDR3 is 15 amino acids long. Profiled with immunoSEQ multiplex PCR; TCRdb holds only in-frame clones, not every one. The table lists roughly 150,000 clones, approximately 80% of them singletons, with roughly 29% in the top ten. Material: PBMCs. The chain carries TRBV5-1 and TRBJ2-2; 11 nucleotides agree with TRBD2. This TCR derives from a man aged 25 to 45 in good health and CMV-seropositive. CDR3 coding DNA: TGCGCCAGCAGCTCACTAGCGGGAGTTGCCGGGGAGCTGTTTTTT. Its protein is CASSSLAGVAGELFF.